The 5 T cell receptor beta chains in this list originate from one sample, sequenced in a study of blood T cell repertoires in COVID-19. Assay: immunoSEQ multiplex PCR; the TCRdb copy retains only in-frame clones and omits some. The sample has about half a million clones, approximately 92% seen once. The material sequenced was peripheral blood. Source of these receptors: a man younger than 35 with COVID-19, enrolled during active disease.

The chain links TRBV6-5 to TRBJ2-1, with TRBD1 matching 9 bases. CDR1 is MNHEY, CDR2 SVGAGI, per germline. V was clipped by 2 bases and J by 4 bases; unmatched bases: 6. This CDR3 spans 16 amino acids. The CDR3 region has the DNA TGTGCCAGCAGTTACGGCGGGACAGGGTCGTACAATGAGCAGTTCTTC. This encodes CASSYGGTGSYNEQFF.

V usage is TRBV9 and J usage is TRBJ2-3; 8 bases are a match to TRBD1. Looked up from germline, CDR1 is SGDLS and CDR2 is YYNGEE. The length of the CDR3 is 15 residues. J gave up 4 bases and V 2 bases, and 6 bases lay outside the gene matches. CDR3 in amino acids: CASSVHQQGADTQYF. DNA of the CDR3: TGTGCCAGCAGCGTCCACCAACAGGGGGCAGATACGCAGTATTTT.

The chain uses TRBV7-9 and TRBJ2-3; the match to TRBD2 covers 10 bases. Looked up from germline, CDR1 is SEHNR and CDR2 is FQNEAQ (reference sequence). The V gene end was trimmed by 2 bases and the J gene end by 3 bases; junction bases not matched to a gene: 5. The CDR3 totals 16 residues. DNA of the CDR3: TGTGCCAGCAGCTTAACTAGCGGGGAAAAAACAGATACGCAGTATTTT. Residues: CASSLTSGEKTDTQYF.

The chain carries TRBV19 and TRBJ1-1; TRBD1 aligns across 7 bases. With 4 bases clipped from V and 1 base from J, the junction kept 6 bases outside the gene matches. CDR1 is LNHDA and CDR2 is SQIVND in the germline V gene (reference sequence). The CDR3 has 15 residues. The CDR3 spells CASSRDRQGNTEAFF. CDR3 coding DNA: TGTGCCAGTAGTAGAGATAGACAGGGGAACACTGAAGCTTTCTTT.

This sequence joins TRBV3-1 (or the pseudogene TRBV3-2) and TRBJ1-1; possible D gene TRBD1, 5 bases. This CDR3 is 16 amino acids long. Between the trimmed V and J ends, which lost 1 base and 4 bases, there was a span of 16 bases. Germline V gene lookup returns CDR1 LGHDT and CDR2 YNNKEL (reference sequence). CDR3 protein: CASSQGGAGHFTEAFF. The CDR3 nucleotides are TGTGCCAGCAGCCAAGGGGGCGCGGGGCATTTCACTGAAGCTTTCTTT.